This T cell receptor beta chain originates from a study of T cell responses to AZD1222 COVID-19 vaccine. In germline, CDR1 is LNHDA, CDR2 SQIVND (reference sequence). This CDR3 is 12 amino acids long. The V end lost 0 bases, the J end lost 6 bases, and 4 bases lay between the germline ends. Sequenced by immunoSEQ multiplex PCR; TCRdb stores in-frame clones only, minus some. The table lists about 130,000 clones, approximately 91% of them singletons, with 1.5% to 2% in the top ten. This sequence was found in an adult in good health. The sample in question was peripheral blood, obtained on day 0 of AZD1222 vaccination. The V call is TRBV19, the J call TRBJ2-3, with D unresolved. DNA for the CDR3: TGTGCCAGTAGTATAGATCGGGATACGCAGTATTTT. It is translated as CASSIDRDTQYF.